One and the same sample provided the 27 T cell receptor beta chains below, sequenced in a study of prognosis after radiotherapy for stage I lung cancer. Template was genomic DNA; TCR beta CDR3 amplified in two multiplex PCR rounds. Used in first-round PCR were primers specific to each TRBV and TRBJ gene. One entry per CDR3 protein results from TCRdb running MiXCR on the multiplex PCR reads. This sample has 15,000 to 20,000 distinct CDR3 sequences, with around 30% found just once. The source was PBMCs, collected before or after stereotactic body radiation therapy (not recorded which). All receptors derive from a donor aged 50 or older with non-small cell lung cancer.

At least ten counts were recorded for this clonotype. This chain links TRBV20-1 with TRBJ2-7; D uncertain. The length of the CDR3 is 12 residues. V lost 0 bases to trimming and J lost 2 bases, with 5 bases between them. CDR1 and CDR2 from the germline V gene are DFQATT and SNEGSKA (reference sequence). The CDR3 coding sequence is TGCAGTGCTAGAGATCCCCCCTACGAGCAGTACTTC. Amino acids: CSARDPPYEQYF.

In its sample, this clonotype was seen many times. The chain has TRBV27 and TRBJ1-1; 8 bases are a match to TRBD1. Losses at the gene ends were 5 bases for V and 4 bases for J; bases not matched to a gene: 9. CDR3 length: 15 amino acids. Germline V gives CDR1 MNHEY, CDR2 SMNVEV (reference sequence). CDR3 amino acids: CASSRIRGLGTEAFF. The CDR3, as DNA: TGTGCCAGCAGTCGGATCAGGGGGCTCGGCACTGAAGCTTTCTTT.

Remarks on this clonotype: A far more abundant clone sits one base away, making this likely a read error. The chain uses TRBV6-8 and TRBJ2-3, with TRBD2 matching over 12 bases. V lost 5 bases and J lost 5; bases outside the gene matches: 14. Looked up from germline, CDR1 is MNHGY and CDR2 is SAAAGT. The CDR3 runs to 18 residues. The CDR3 region is CASSDGLAGRSPEDTQYF. DNA of the CDR3: TGTGCCAGCAGTGATGGACTAGCGGGGAGAAGCCCCGAAGATACGCAGTATTTT.

In its sample, this clonotype ranks as medium-sized (0.01 to 0.1%). This chain uses TRBV25-1 with TRBJ2-3, with D perhaps matching TRBD2 (5 bases). This CDR3 is 14 amino acids long. The V end lost 2 bases, the J end lost 0 bases, and 6 bases lay between the germline ends. Germline assignment: CDR1 MGHDK and CDR2 SYGVNS. For the CDR3, the DNA is TGTGCCAGCAGTGAAGAGGGAAGCACAGATACGCAGTATTTT. Translating gives CASSEEGSTDTQYF.

The genes are TRBV28 and TRBJ1-1; no clear D. The V end was cut by 4 bases, the J end by 0 bases, with 6 bases between. The CDR3 consists of 13 residues. CDR1 is MDHEN and CDR2 is SYDVKM in the germline V gene. The chain's CDR3 is CASSCPMNTEAFF. DNA for the CDR3: TGTGCCAGCAGTTGTCCTATGAACACTGAAGCTTTCTTT.

This clonotype occurred many times. This chain links TRBV3-1 with TRBJ1-2; 10 positions match TRBD1. The V gene end was trimmed by 3 bases and the J gene end by 4 bases; junction bases not matched to a gene: 5. Germline V gene sequence: CDR1 LGHDT, CDR2 YNNKEL (reference sequence). The CDR3 is made up of 15 amino acids. CDR3 amino acids: CASSHIDRGRYGYTF. As DNA, the CDR3 is TGTGCCAGCAGCCACATCGACAGGGGGCGCTATGGCTACACCTTC. Variable domain in full (rest from reference TRBV3-1 and TRBJ1-2): DTAVSQTPKYLVTQMGNDKSIKCEQNLGHDTMYWYKQDSKKFLKIMFSYNNKELIINETVPNRFSPKSPDKAHLNLHINSLELGDSAVYFCASSHIDRGRYGYTFGSGTRLTVV.

This clonotype was found a few times. This may stem from a read error, because a much larger clone lies one nucleotide away. V is TRBV3-1 and J is TRBJ1-1; maybe TRBD1 (5 bases). This CDR3 is 12 amino acids long. V was trimmed by 6 bases and J by 3 bases, leaving 8 bases between them. Germline lookup yields CDR1 LGHDT and CDR2 YNNKEL (reference sequence). The CDR3 here is CASRLGDTEAFF. DNA of the CDR3: TGTGCCAGCAGGCTGGGGGACACTGAAGCTTTCTTT.

This clonotype was seen repeatedly, ten times or more. J is TRBJ2-1 and V is TRBV12-5; D ambiguous. The germline V gene encodes CDR1 LGHNT and CDR2 FRNRAP. Trimming took 6 bases from V and 6 from J, leaving 9 bases between them. This CDR3 spans 12 amino acids. The CDR3 loop reads CASGPHPNEQFF. CDR3 sequence (DNA): TGTGCTAGTGGACCACACCCCAATGAGCAGTTCTTC.

This clonotype appeared many times. The chain links TRBV9 to TRBJ1-1, with TRBD1 identical over 10 bases. The CDR3 consists of 15 residues. The germline gives CDR1 SGDLS, CDR2 YYNGEE. V shed 1 base and J 3 bases; nucleotides not matched to a gene: 3. CDR3 protein: CASSVSGTGDTEAFF. CDR3 nucleotide sequence: TGTGCCAGCAGCGTATCCGGGACAGGGGACACTGAAGCTTTCTTT.

With respect to this clonotype: Given a far larger clone just one base away, this is likely a sequencing read error. The chain employs TRBV6-9 and TRBJ1-6; possibly TRBD1 for D (5 bases). Deletions cut 3 bases from V and 8 bases from J, with 14 bases between. The CDR3 covers 15 residues. The germline V gene encodes CDR1 MNHGY and CDR2 SVAAGI. In DNA form, the CDR3 reads TGTGCCAGCAGTTACCCGTTTTCCAGGGATTCACCCCTCCACTTT. Its translation is CASSYPFSRDSPLHF.

This clonotype was seen at least ten times. This sequence joins TRBV28 and TRBJ1-2, with 11 bases aligning to TRBD1. Germline loops: CDR1 MDHEN, CDR2 SYDVKM. This CDR3 is 15 amino acids long. V dropped 5 bases and J dropped 5; count of bases not matched to a gene: 7. The CDR3, as DNA: TGTGCCAGCAGTGCTCCGGGACAGGGGGGATATGGCTACACCTTC. Protein product: CASSAPGQGGYGYTF.

This clonotype was counted many times. The chain carries TRBV5-6 and TRBJ1-4; 7 nucleotides match TRBD1. The CDR3 runs to 15 residues. The ends lost 4 bases at V and 8 bases at J; junction bases unmatched: 11. Looked up from germline, CDR1 is SGHDT and CDR2 is YYEEEE. The CDR3, as DNA: TGTGCCAGCAGCCCAGGGGCCGGGACAGACGAAAAACTGTTTTTT. Translating it yields CASSPGAGTDEKLFF.

This clonotype was seen at least ten times. J is TRBJ2-1 and V is TRBV3-1; D call uncertain. This CDR3 region has 14 residues. CDR1 is LGHDT, CDR2 YNNKEL, per germline (reference sequence). Trimming shortened V by 0 bases and J by 4 bases, and 7 bases separated the two germline ends. The CDR3 DNA reads as TGTGCCAGCAGCCAAGAGGGTCCGTACAATGAGCAGTTCTTC. Translated: CASSQEGPYNEQFF.

This clonotype showed up many times. J is TRBJ2-7 and V is TRBV7-2; D unresolved. Trimming removed 3 bases at V and 0 bases at J, with 6 bases between. CDR3 size: 13 residues. In germline, CDR1 is SGHTA, CDR2 FQGNSA. This CDR3 is CASSFASSYEQYF. The CDR3 coding sequence is TGTGCCAGCAGCTTTGCTAGCTCCTACGAGCAGTACTTC.

This clonotype was counted many times. The chain recombines TRBV30 with TRBJ1-5; maybe TRBD1 (6 bases). The CDR3 runs to 16 residues. Germline CDR1 is GTSNPN and CDR2 is SVGIG (reference sequence). V lost 2 bases, J lost 4 bases, and 18 bases lay in between. The CDR3 DNA sequence: TGTGCCTGGAGTCGACCGAGGGGGGCAGGGAATCAGCCCCAGCATTTT. Translating it yields CAWSRPRGAGNQPQHF.

This clonotype was observed at least ten times. The rearrangement uses TRBV13 and TRBJ2-7; 7 nucleotides agree with TRBD1. The CDR3 has 14 amino acids. The V and J ends lost 5 bases and 3 bases, in that order; junction bases with no gene match: 7. CDR1 is PRHDT, CDR2 FYEKMQ, per germline (reference sequence). The chain's CDR3 is CASSDWDRNYEQYF. In nucleotides, the CDR3 is TGTGCCAGCAGCGACTGGGACAGAAACTACGAGCAGTACTTC.

This clonotype was recorded at least ten times. This chain links TRBV12-3 or TRBV12-4 with TRBJ1-3; 8 positions agree with TRBD1. The CDR3 runs to 16 residues. V dropped 0 bases and J dropped 0; count of bases not matched to a gene: 1. The CDR3 loop is CASSLAGQGSGNTIYF. Written as DNA, the CDR3 is TGTGCCAGCAGTTTAGCCGGACAGGGCTCTGGAAACACCATATATTTT.

J is TRBJ1-6 and V is TRBV2; D remains unclear. CDR1 and CDR2 (germline): SNHLY, FYNNEI. The CDR3 covers 11 residues. The CDR3 nucleotides read TGTGGCAGGTTATATAATTCACCCCTCCACTTT. Protein sequence: CGRLYNSPLHF.

The sample holds many counts of this clonotype. The V and J genes are TRBV18 and TRBJ1-5; D may be TRBD1 (5 bases). Trimming took 2 bases from V and 4 from J, leaving 9 bases between them. Germline CDR1 KGHSH, CDR2 LQKENI. The CDR3 has 14 residues. CDR3 in DNA: TGTGCCAGCTCACCAGGGGGGATGAATCAGCCCCAGCATTTT. It is translated as CASSPGGMNQPQHF.

This sequence joins TRBV7-8 and TRBJ1-6; 8 nucleotides align to TRBD1. Germline-derived CDR1 and CDR2 are SGHVS and FQNEAQ. CDR3 length equals 14 residues. V dropped 3 bases and J dropped 11; count of bases not matched to a gene: 6. The CDR3 DNA reads as TGTGCCAGCAGCTTGACAGGGGCAAGGCCACCCCTCCACTTT. Amino acids: CASSLTGARPPLHF.

This clonotype has a count of ten or more. The chain carries TRBV6-9 and TRBJ1-5; 7 nucleotides align to TRBD1. Germline-derived CDR1 and CDR2 are MNHGY and SVAAGI. V lost 3 bases, J lost 7 bases, and 6 bases stayed unmatched. The CDR3 length is 14 residues. In DNA form, the CDR3 reads TGTGCCAGCAGTTACGAGGGGGCTGGGCAGCCCCAGCATTTT. Its translation is CASSYEGAGQPQHF.

As for this clonotype: The junction departs from germline at one end; a sequencing error may be responsible. V gene TRBV27 combines with J gene TRBJ2-7, with unresolved D. The CDR3 covers 14 residues. Germline assignment: CDR1 MNHEY and CDR2 SMNVEV (reference sequence). CDR3 region: CASSFTSASYEKYF. CDR3 nucleotides: TGTGCCAGCAGCTTCACCTCGGCCTCCTACGAGAAGTACTTC.

This clonotype was counted many times. The chain combines TRBV28 with TRBJ2-7, with TRBD1 matching 10 bases. The trim removed 11 bases at V and 3 bases at J, leaving 4 bases unmatched. The CDR3 spans 12 residues. Germline loops: CDR1 MDHEN, CDR2 SYDVKM. The CDR3 spells CASRDRGYEQYF. CDR3 DNA sequence: TGTGCCTCGAGGGACAGGGGCTACGAGCAGTACTTC.

With regard to this clonotype: This sequence may be a read error, since a much larger clone differs from it by one base. V is TRBV29-1 and J is TRBJ1-1; TRBD1 aligns across 7 bases. J gave up 4 bases and V 4 bases, and 6 bases lay outside the gene matches. There are 13 residues in the CDR3. Germline V gene data show CDR1 as SQVTM and CDR2 as ANQGSEA. CDR3 region: CSVVRGQSTEAFF. For the CDR3, the DNA is TGCAGCGTTGTGAGGGGGCAGAGCACTGAAGCTTTCTTT. Supplemented by reference TRBV29-1 and TRBJ1-1, the full variable domain reads SAVISQKPSRDICQRGTSLTIQCQVDSQVTMMFWYRQQPGQSLTLIATANQGSEATYESGFVIDKFPISRPNLTFSTLTVSNMSPEDSSIYLCSVVRGQSTEAFFGQGTRLTVV.

This clonotype occurred many times. J is TRBJ1-1 and V is TRBV28; D gene unclear. The V gene lost 8 bases and the J gene lost 3 bases, with 13 bases spanning the gap. CDR1 and CDR2 (germline): MDHEN, SYDVKM. The CDR3 length is 13 residues. The CDR3 reads CASQNRWYTEAFF. CDR3 DNA sequence: TGTGCCAGCCAAAACCGTTGGTACACTGAAGCTTTCTTT.

This clonotype qualifies as medium-sized. The genes are TRBV12-3 or TRBV12-4 and TRBJ2-1, with 8 bases aligning to TRBD2. This CDR3 is 15 amino acids long. V dropped 6 bases and J dropped 4; count of bases not matched to a gene: 8. The CDR3 region is CASRAPGLGYNEQFF. In DNA, the CDR3 is TGTGCCAGCAGGGCTCCGGGACTAGGGTACAATGAGCAGTTCTTC.

In regard to this clonotype: A far larger clone differs by one base, so this is likely a read error. The V and J genes are TRBV6-2 or TRBV6-3 and TRBJ2-1, with unresolved D. In germline, CDR1 is MNHEY, CDR2 SVGEGT. This CDR3 has 15 residues. The CDR3 DNA sequence: TGTGCCAGCAGTGCCGACCCGCCGGGTAATAGTGAGCAGTTATTC. As protein: CASSADPPGNSEQLF.